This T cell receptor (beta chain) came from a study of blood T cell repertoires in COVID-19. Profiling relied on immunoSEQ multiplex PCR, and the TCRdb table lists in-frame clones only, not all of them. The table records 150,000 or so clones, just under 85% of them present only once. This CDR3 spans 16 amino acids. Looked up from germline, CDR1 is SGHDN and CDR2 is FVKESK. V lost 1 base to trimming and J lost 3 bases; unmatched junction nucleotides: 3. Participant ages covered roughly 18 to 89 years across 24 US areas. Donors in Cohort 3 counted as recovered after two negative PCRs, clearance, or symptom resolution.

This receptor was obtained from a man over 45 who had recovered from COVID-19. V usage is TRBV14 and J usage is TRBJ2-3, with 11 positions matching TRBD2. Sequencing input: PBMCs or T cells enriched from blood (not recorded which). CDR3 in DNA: TGTGCCAGCAGCCAAGGAGCTAGCGGGGGGACAGATACGCAGTATTTT. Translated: CASSQGASGGTDTQYF.